The sequence of this T cell receptor beta chain was determined in a study of cytomegalovirus exposure and HLA in healthy donors. Study observations and caveats: TCR sequences were mostly rare, though some public TCRs occurred in many donors.

Sequencing used immunoSEQ multiplex PCR; TCRdb keeps in-frame clones, though not all of them. The table lists 130,000 or so clones, roughly 84% of them singletons. As for this clone: What it recognizes is unknown.

The CDR3 is 12 amino acids. J lost 3 bases, V lost 5 bases, and 1 base had no gene match. Germline V lookup: CDR1 SEHNR, CDR2 FQNEAQ (reference sequence). The specimen was PBMCs. The genes are TRBV7-9 and TRBJ2-7; TRBD2 aligns across 7 bases. The clonotype originates from a woman aged 25 to 39 in good health and CMV-seronegative. This CDR3 is CASSRDYYEQYF. The CDR3 region has the DNA TGTGCCAGCAGCCGGGACTACTACGAGCAGTACTTC. Looking up the rest from reference TRBV7-9 and TRBJ2-7 gives the full variable domain: DTGVSQNPRHKITKRGQNVTFRCDPISEHNRLYWYRQTLGQGPEFLTYFQNEAQLEKSRLLSDRFSAERPKGSFSTLEIQRTEQGDSAMYLCASSRDYYEQYFGPGTRLTVT.